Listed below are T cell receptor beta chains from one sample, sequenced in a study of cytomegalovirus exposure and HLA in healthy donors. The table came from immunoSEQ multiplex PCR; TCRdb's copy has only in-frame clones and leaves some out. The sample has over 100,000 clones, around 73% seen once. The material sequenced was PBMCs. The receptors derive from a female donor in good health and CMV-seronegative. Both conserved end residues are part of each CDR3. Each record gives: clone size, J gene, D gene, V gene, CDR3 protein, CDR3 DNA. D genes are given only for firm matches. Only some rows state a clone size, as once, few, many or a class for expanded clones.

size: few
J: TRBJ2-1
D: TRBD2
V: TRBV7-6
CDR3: CASSRLAGGPNEQFF
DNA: TGTGCCAGCAGCCGACTAGCGGGAGGGCCCAATGAGCAGTTCTTC

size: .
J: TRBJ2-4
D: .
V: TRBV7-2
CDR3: CASSLGPGRAKNIQYF
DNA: TGTGCCAGCAGCTTAGGGCCAGGGAGGGCCAAAAACATTCAGTACTTC

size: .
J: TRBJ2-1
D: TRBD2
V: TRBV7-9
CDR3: CASRRDYLSNNEQFF
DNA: TGTGCCAGCAGGCGGGACTACCTCTCGAACAATGAGCAGTTCTTC

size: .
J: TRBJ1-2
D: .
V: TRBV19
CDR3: CASSSPGDLNYGYTF
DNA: TGTGCCAGTAGTTCCCCAGGCGACCTGAACTATGGCTACACCTTC

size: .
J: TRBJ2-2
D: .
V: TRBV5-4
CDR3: CASSLKGVGTGELFF
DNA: TGTGCCAGCAGCTTGAAGGGAGTAGGCACCGGGGAGCTGTTTTTT

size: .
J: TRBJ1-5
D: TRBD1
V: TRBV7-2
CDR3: CASSKNRGSDQPQHF
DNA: TGTGCCAGCAGCAAGAACAGGGGATCTGACCAGCCCCAGCATTTT

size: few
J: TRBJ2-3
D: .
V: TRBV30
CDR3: CAWNPGRRDTQYF
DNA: TGTGCCTGGAATCCCGGGAGACGGGATACGCAGTATTTT

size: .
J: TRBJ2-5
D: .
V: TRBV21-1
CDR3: CASSKLAGGSPYQETQYF
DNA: TGTGCCAGCAGCAAACTAGCGGGAGGCTCCCCGTACCAAGAGACCCAGTACTTC

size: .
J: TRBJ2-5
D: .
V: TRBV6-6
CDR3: CASSHGSPETQYF
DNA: TGTGCCAGCAGCCACGGGAGCCCCGAGACCCAGTACTTC

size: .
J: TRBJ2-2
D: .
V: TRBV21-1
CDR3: CASNPGQGATGELFF
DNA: TGTGCCAGCAACCCGGGACAGGGGGCTACCGGGGAGCTGTTTTTT

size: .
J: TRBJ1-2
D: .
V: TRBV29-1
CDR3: CSVEDTGLFYGYTF
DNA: TGCAGCGTTGAAGATACTGGACTTTTCTATGGCTACACCTTC

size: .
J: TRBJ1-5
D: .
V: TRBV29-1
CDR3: CSVTASGEPQHF
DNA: TGCAGCGTCACAGCCTCCGGGGAGCCCCAGCATTTT

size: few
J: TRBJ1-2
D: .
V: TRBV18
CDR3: CASSLDREGGYTF
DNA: TGTGCCAGCTCACTCGATCGTGAGGGCGGCTACACCTTC

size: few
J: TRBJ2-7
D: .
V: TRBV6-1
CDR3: CASSDEGQYF
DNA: TGTGCCAGCAGTGACGAGGGGCAGTACTTC

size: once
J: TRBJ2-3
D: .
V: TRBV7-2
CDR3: CASSSPGGGAIGTQYF
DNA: TGTGCCAGCAGCTCCCCTGGCGGCGGGGCGATCGGGACGCAGTATTTT

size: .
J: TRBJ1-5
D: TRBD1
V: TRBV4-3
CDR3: CASSQDLRQGALPQHF
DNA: TGCGCCAGCAGCCAAGATTTAAGACAGGGTGCCTTGCCCCAGCATTTT

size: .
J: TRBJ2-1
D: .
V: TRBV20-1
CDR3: CSARRLVEQFF
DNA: TGCAGTGCTAGACGACTAGTAGAGCAGTTCTTC

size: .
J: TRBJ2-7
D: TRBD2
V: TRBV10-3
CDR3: CAISILAVLPSGYEQYF
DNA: TGTGCCATCAGCATACTAGCGGTCCTCCCCTCGGGCTACGAGCAGTACTTC

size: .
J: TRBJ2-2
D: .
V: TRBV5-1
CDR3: CASSIDRGSSGRPNTGELFF
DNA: TGCGCCAGCAGCATCGACAGGGGGAGCAGCGGGAGGCCCAACACCGGGGAGCTGTTTTTT

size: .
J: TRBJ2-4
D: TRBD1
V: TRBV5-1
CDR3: CASSDPGQGIQNIQYF
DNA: TGCGCCAGCAGCGACCCGGGACAGGGGATACAAAACATTCAGTACTTC

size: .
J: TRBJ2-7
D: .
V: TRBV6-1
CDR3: CASSERVRGQANQYF
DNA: TGTGCCAGCAGTGAACGGGTCAGAGGGCAGGCAAATCAGTACTTC

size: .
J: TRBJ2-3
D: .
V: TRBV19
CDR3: CASSTPQGNTDTQYF
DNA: TGTGCCAGTAGTACCCCACAGGGAAACACAGATACGCAGTATTTT

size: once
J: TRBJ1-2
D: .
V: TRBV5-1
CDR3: CASSLAQGDYGYTF
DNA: TGCGCCAGCAGCTTAGCACAGGGAGACTATGGCTACACCTTC

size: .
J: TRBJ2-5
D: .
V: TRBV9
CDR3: CASSDTGTQETQYF
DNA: TGTGCCAGCAGCGATACAGGTACACAAGAGACCCAGTACTTC

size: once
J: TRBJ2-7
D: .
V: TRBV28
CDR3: CASSSQGGEVEQYF
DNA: TGTGCCAGCAGTTCGCAGGGTGGGGAGGTCGAGCAGTACTTC

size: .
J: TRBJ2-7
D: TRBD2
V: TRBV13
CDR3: CASSLGDYPFSYEQYF
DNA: TGTGCCAGCAGCTTGGGGGACTATCCGTTTTCCTACGAGCAGTACTTC

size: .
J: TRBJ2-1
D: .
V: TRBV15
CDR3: CATRVQVSYNEQFF
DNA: TGTGCCACCAGGGTTCAGGTCTCCTACAATGAGCAGTTCTTC

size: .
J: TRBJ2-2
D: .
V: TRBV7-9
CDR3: CASSLGRRGNTGELFF
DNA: TGTGCCAGCAGCTTAGGGCGAAGGGGGAACACCGGGGAGCTGTTTTTT

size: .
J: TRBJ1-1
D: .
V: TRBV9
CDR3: CASSAQPWGGDTEAFF
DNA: TGTGCCAGCAGCGCCCAGCCTTGGGGGGGGGACACTGAAGCTTTCTTT

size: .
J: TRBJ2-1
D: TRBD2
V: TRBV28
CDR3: CASSLCILAGGLNEQFF
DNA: TGTGCCAGCAGTTTATGCATATTAGCGGGAGGGTTGAATGAGCAGTTCTTC

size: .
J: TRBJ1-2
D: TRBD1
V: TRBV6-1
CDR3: CASSRTGENPYGYTF
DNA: TGTGCCAGCAGTAGAACAGGGGAGAACCCCTATGGCTACACCTTC

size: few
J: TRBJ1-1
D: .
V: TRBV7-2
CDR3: CASSLATAMNTEAFF
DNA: TGTGCCAGCAGCTTAGCGACAGCTATGAACACTGAAGCTTTCTTT

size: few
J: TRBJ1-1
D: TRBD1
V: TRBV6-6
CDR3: CASSYPGGTEAFF
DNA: TGTGCCAGCAGTTACCCAGGGGGAACTGAAGCTTTCTTT

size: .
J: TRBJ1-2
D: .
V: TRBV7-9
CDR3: CASSSAGANYGYTF
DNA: TGTGCCAGCAGCTCGGCGGGGGCCAACTATGGCTACACCTTC

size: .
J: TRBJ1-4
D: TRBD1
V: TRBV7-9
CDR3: CASSNAGQANEKLFF
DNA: TGTGCCAGCAGCAATGCGGGACAGGCTAATGAAAAACTGTTTTTT

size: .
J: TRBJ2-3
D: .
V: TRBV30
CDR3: CAWSTSPLADTQYF
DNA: TGTGCCTGGAGCACATCCCCACTAGCAGATACGCAGTATTTT

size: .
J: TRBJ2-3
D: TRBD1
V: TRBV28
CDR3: CASRDRTDTQYF
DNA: TGTGCCAGCAGGGACAGGACAGATACGCAGTATTTT

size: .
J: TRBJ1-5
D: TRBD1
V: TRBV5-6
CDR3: CASSRTGDINQPQHF
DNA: TGTGCCAGCAGTCGGACAGGGGATATTAATCAGCCCCAGCATTTT

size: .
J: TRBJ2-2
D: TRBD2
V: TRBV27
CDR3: CASSLLAASGRAGELFF
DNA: TGTGCCAGCAGTTTATTGGCGGCTAGCGGGAGAGCCGGGGAGCTGTTTTTT

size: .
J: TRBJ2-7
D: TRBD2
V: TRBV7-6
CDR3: CASSRLAGVLYEQYF
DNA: TGTGCCAGCAGCCGACTAGCGGGAGTACTCTACGAGCAGTACTTC

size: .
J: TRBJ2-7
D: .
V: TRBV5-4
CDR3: CASSLGGSDRSYEQYF
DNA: TGTGCCAGCAGCTTGGGGGGCTCGGACCGGTCCTACGAGCAGTACTTC

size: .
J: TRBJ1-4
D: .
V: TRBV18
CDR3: CASSPGSPGELFF
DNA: TGTGCCAGCTCACCAGGGAGTCCCGGGGAACTGTTTTTT

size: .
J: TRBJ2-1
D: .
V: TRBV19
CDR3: CASSLPRSSYNEQFF
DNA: TGTGCCAGTAGTCTTCCGAGGAGCTCCTACAATGAGCAGTTCTTC

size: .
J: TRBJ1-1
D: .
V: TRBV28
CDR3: CASILGSPGTEAFF
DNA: TGTGCCAGCATCCTCGGGAGCCCCGGGACTGAAGCTTTCTTT

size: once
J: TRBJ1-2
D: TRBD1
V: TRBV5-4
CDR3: CASSGQGARNYGYTF
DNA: TGTGCCAGCAGCGGCCAGGGGGCGCGAAACTATGGCTACACCTTC

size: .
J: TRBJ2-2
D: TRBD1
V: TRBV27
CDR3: CASSPGQGADRELFF
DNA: TGTGCCAGCAGTCCGGGACAGGGGGCTGACAGGGAGCTGTTTTTT

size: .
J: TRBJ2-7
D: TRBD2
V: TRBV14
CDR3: CASRSTGTSGSRQYF
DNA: TGTGCCAGCAGGTCAACCGGGACTAGCGGGTCTCGGCAGTACTTC

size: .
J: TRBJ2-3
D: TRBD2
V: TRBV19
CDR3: CASSASGTSGITDTQYF
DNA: TGTGCCAGTAGTGCCTCCGGGACTAGCGGGATTACAGATACGCAGTATTTT

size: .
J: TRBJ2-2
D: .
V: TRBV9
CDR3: CASYRGLGASRETGELFF
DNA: TGTGCCAGCTACAGGGGATTGGGGGCCTCCCGGGAGACCGGGGAGCTGTTTTTT

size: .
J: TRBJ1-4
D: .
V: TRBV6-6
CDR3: CASSSPTAKNEKLFF
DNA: TGTGCCAGCAGTTCTCCGACAGCCAAGAATGAAAAACTGTTTTTT

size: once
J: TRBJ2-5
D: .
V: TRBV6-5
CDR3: CASSYSRPEETQYF
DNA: TGTGCCAGCAGTTACTCGAGGCCAGAAGAGACCCAGTACTTC

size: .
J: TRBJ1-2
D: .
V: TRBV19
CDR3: CATHGGTRPYGYTF
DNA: TGTGCCACCCATGGGGGGACCCGGCCCTATGGCTACACCTTC

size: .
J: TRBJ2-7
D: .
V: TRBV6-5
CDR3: CASSLDIGSYDEQYF
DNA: TGTGCCAGCAGTCTCGACATCGGGAGTTACGACGAGCAGTACTTC

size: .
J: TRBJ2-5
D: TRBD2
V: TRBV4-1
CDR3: CASSRGPTSGGETQYF
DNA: TGCGCCAGCAGCCGTGGACCTACTAGCGGGGGAGAGACCCAGTACTTC

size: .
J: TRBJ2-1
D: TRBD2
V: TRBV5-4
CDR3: CASESVNLAGGGEQFF
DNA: TGTGCCAGCGAAAGTGTTAACCTAGCGGGAGGAGGTGAGCAGTTCTTC